The T cell receptor (beta chain) described here comes from a study of blood T cell repertoires in COVID-19. Seattle cases were enrolled at active infection and followed longitudinally. Profiling relied on immunoSEQ multiplex PCR, and the TCRdb table lists in-frame clones only, not all of them. The table lists 350,000 to 450,000 clones, roughly 90% of them singletons. The sequence was obtained from a woman aged 55-75 years with COVID-19, enrolled during active disease. The sample comprised peripheral blood.

CDR3 loop: CASSIGSTLDQPQHF. In DNA form, the CDR3 reads TGTGCCAGTAGTATAGGGTCCACCTTAGATCAGCCCCAGCATTTT. The genes are TRBV19 and TRBJ1-5; D is unclear. CDR3 size: 15 residues. CDR1 and CDR2 (germline): LNHDA, SQIVND (reference sequence). Trimming cost V 1 base and J 5 bases, with 12 bases left between them.